What follows is one T cell receptor beta chain and its context. Its antigen remains unknown. This sample stems from a study of cytomegalovirus exposure and HLA in healthy donors. General study findings and limits: Usually a TCR sequence was rare, but some public TCRs were found in many donors.

The V gene's germline CDR1 is MNHEY and CDR2 SVGAGI. This CDR3 comprises 15 residues. Trimming took off 0 bases at V and 8 bases at J, with 16 bases between the two ends. The primer mix had 60 Vbeta and 13 Jbeta primers. Produced via immunoSEQ multiplex PCR; TCRdb's table is partial and in-frame only. The sample includes tens of thousands of clones, roughly 74% of them seen just once. Specimen: PBMCs. This chain links TRBV6-5 with TRBJ1-1, with D perhaps TRBD1 (5 bases). The receptor was derived from a female donor in good health and CMV-seronegative. CDR3 loop: CASSYSTQGTLEAFF. In nucleotides, the CDR3 is TGTGCCAGCAGTTACTCGACTCAGGGCACTTTGGAAGCTTTCTTT.